Below, 11 T cell receptor beta chains from the same sample are listed, as sequenced in a study of cytomegalovirus exposure and HLA in healthy donors. Measured with immunoSEQ multiplex PCR; TCRdb has only the in-frame clones, and not every one. Among around 150,000 clones listed, roughly 84% were seen once. The specimen was PBMCs. These receptors were taken from a young man in good health and CMV-seropositive.

The genes are TRBV19 and TRBJ1-5; D unresolved. This CDR3 is built from 13 residues. V lost 10 bases and J 3 bases, leaving 13 bases between the germline ends. Germline assignment: CDR1 LNHDA and CDR2 SQIVND (reference sequence). The CDR3 region has the DNA TGTGCCACTTCCCTTGGCAACAATCAGCCCCAGCATTTT. Protein product: CATSLGNNQPQHF.

The V gene is TRBV4-3, the J gene TRBJ1-1, with D uncertain. The V gene's germline CDR1 is LGHNA and CDR2 YSLEER. The V gene lost 3 bases and the J gene lost 3 bases, with 8 bases spanning the gap. The CDR3 spans 13 residues. CDR3 coding DNA: TGCGCCAGCAGCCAGTTTTATTACACTGAAGCTTTCTTT. This codes for CASSQFYYTEAFF.

V gene TRBV27 combines with J gene TRBJ2-2, with D possibly matching TRBD1 (6 bases). The CDR3 runs 16 residues. V dropped 2 bases and J dropped 6 bases, with 16 bases sitting between them. The germline gives CDR1 MNHEY, CDR2 SMNVEV (reference sequence). The CDR3 nucleotides are TGTGCCAGCAGTTTAAGGCAGGGGAGCAGCCCCGGGGAGCTGTTTTTT. Translated, it gives CASSLRQGSSPGELFF.

This rearrangement joins TRBV10-3 to TRBJ2-7; TRBD2 agrees at 11 bases. Germline V gene data show CDR1 as ENHRY and CDR2 as SYGVKD. The CDR3 length is 17 residues. Unmatched junction bases numbered 17, after V lost 9 bases and J lost 4 bases. CDR3 DNA: TGTGCCATTCGGACAGGTACTAGCGGGAGTCCCCCATACGAGCAGTACTTC. It is translated as CAIRTGTSGSPPYEQYF.

This sequence joins TRBV19 and TRBJ2-1; TRBD2 matches 8 bases. V was clipped by 9 bases and J by 3 bases; unmatched bases: 7. The length of the CDR3 is 14 residues. CDR1 and CDR2 (germline): LNHDA, SQIVND (reference sequence). DNA of the CDR3: TGTGCCAGCCGTCGGACTAGCAGCTACAATGAGCAGTTCTTC. This translates into CASRRTSSYNEQFF. The full variable domain, its missing parts supplied by reference TRBV19 and TRBJ2-1, is DGGITQSPKYLFRKEGQNVTLSCEQNLNHDAMYWYRQDPGQGLRLIYYSQIVNDFQKGDIAEGYSVSREKKESFPLTVTSAQKNPTAFYLCASRRTSSYNEQFFGPGTRLTVL.

The chain combines TRBV10-3 with TRBJ1-2; the D gene is possibly TRBD1 (5 bases). CDR1 is ENHRY, CDR2 SYGVKD, per germline. The germline V and J ends were trimmed by 0 bases and 4 bases, with 12 bases remaining between them. The CDR3 runs 15 residues. The CDR3 DNA reads as TGTGCCATCAGTGAGTCGGAGGGGAGTTCCTATGGCTACACCTTC. This translates into CAISESEGSSYGYTF.

The CDR3 coding sequence is TGTGCCAGCAGCCCAACAGGGGTGACTGAAGCTTTCTTT. It codes for CASSPTGVTEAFF. The chain links TRBV6-5 to TRBJ1-1; 7 bases map to TRBD1. The CDR3 is 13 residues long. V trimming: 6 bases; J trimming: 5 bases; junction bases outside the gene matches: 6. In germline, CDR1 is MNHEY, CDR2 SVGAGI.

The chain links TRBV28 to TRBJ2-2; tentatively, D is TRBD1 (5 bases). CDR3 length: 15 residues. CDR1 is MDHEN and CDR2 is SYDVKM in the germline V gene. The germline V and J ends were trimmed by 3 bases and 2 bases, with 10 bases remaining between them. The CDR3 here is CASSFQGRNTGELFF. Here the CDR3 DNA reads TGTGCCAGCAGTTTTCAGGGTCGAAACACCGGGGAGCTGTTTTTT.

This clone was seen only a few times. The chain recombines TRBV29-1 with TRBJ2-3; TRBD1 agrees at 10 bases. Germline V lookup: CDR1 SQVTM, CDR2 ANQGSEA. The junction had 2 bases not matched to a gene; V was cut back by 4 bases and J by 1 base. CDR3 length: 14 residues. The DNA of the CDR3 is TGCAGCGTTGGGACAGGGGGAGGCACAGATACGCAGTATTTT. It specifies CSVGTGGGTDTQYF.

The chain combines TRBV7-2 with TRBJ1-2; D unresolved. The CDR3 runs 12 residues. Per germline, CDR1 SGHTA and CDR2 FQGNSA. With 7 bases removed from V and 3 bases from J, the gap between germline ends came to 9 bases. The CDR3 sequence: CASTPVDYGYTF. The CDR3 DNA is TGTGCCAGCACCCCGGTGGACTATGGCTACACCTTC. The whole variable domain, filled in from reference TRBV7-2 and TRBJ1-2, reads GAGVSQSPSNKVTEKGKDVELRCDPISGHTALYWYRQSLGQGLEFLIYFQGNSAPDKSGLPSDRFSAERTGGSVSTLTIQRTQQEDSAVYLCASTPVDYGYTFGSGTRLTVV.

This chain connects TRBV4-2 to TRBJ2-7; D remains unclear. The CDR3 sequence is 13 residues long. Trimming took 0 bases from V and 6 from J, leaving 9 bases between them. In germline, CDR1 is LGHNA, CDR2 YNFKEQ. The CDR3 DNA reads as TGTGCCAGCAGCCAAGATCTTCGGTTCGAGCAGTACTTC. Protein: CASSQDLRFEQYF.